The rows below give T cell receptor beta chains drawn from one sample of a study of cytomegalovirus exposure and HLA in healthy donors. Profiling relied on immunoSEQ multiplex PCR, and the TCRdb table lists in-frame clones only, not all of them. The table lists 150,000 to 200,000 clones, over 80% of them singletons. Sequencing input: PBMCs. All receptors come from a man in his fifties or sixties in good health and CMV-seropositive. CDR3s include the opening cysteine and the closing phenylalanine or tryptophan. The D gene is left open where the match is weak. Clone size, where shown, is once, few, many, or a class for clones that have expanded.

clone_size d_call j_call v_call cdr3_nt cdr3_aa
- - TRBJ2-4 TRBV19 TGTGCCAGTAGTATAGGGGGAGCGGTAGCCAAAAACATTCAGTACTTC CASSIGGAVAKNIQYF
few TRBD2 TRBJ2-7 TRBV28 TGTGCCAGCAGTAAAACCGGGACTAGCGCCCACGAGCAGTACTTC CASSKTGTSAHEQYF
few TRBD1 TRBJ2-1 TRBV5-1 TGCGCCAGCAGACCCGGACAGGGGGCCTACAATGAGCAGTTCTTC CASRPGQGAYNEQFF
- - TRBJ2-1 TRBV9 TGTGCCAGCAGCGGACACCCTTACAATGAGCAGTTCTTC CASSGHPYNEQFF
once - TRBJ1-5 TRBV6-6 TGTGCCAGCAGTTTGGCAGGGGCTCAGCCCCAGCATTTT CASSLAGAQPQHF
- - TRBJ1-2 TRBV11-2 TGTGCCAGCAGCTTAGAGAGCTGGGGCTACACCTTC CASSLESWGYTF
- TRBD2 TRBJ2-3 TRBV5-1 TGCGCCAGCAGCGTTGGCCAGCGGGGGGTGATAGATACGCAGTATTTT CASSVGQRGVIDTQYF
- - TRBJ1-4 TRBV5-1 TGCGCCAGCACCCGGTCGGCGGGCGATTATGAAAAACTGTTTTTT CASTRSAGDYEKLFF
few TRBD1 TRBJ1-5 TRBV6-5 TGTGCCAGCAGAGGGACAGGGGTTGGCAATCAGCCCCAGCATTTT CASRGTGVGNQPQHF
- TRBD1 TRBJ1-6 TRBV5-6 TGTGCCAGCAGCCCGGGGACAGGGGCCATCTCCTATAATTCACCCCTCCACTTT CASSPGTGAISYNSPLHF
- - TRBJ1-4 TRBV4-3 TGCGCCAGCAGCCAGACCGGGACTGAGAATGAAAAACTGTTTTTT CASSQTGTENEKLFF
- - TRBJ1-5 TRBV7-2 TGTGCCAGCAGCTTATCCGGCGGGGGAATTAGCAATCAGCCCCAGCATTTT CASSLSGGGISNQPQHF
- - TRBJ2-5 TRBV2 TGTGCCAGCAGTGCACAAGAGACCCAGTACTTC CASSAQETQYF
- - TRBJ1-4 TRBV18 TGTGCCAGCTCAAGGACATCTAATGAAAAACTGTTTTTT CASSRTSNEKLFF
- - TRBJ1-2 TRBV9 TGTGCCAGCAGCGTGTCCCCCAGCAGGGGCGGCGGCTACACCTTC CASSVSPSRGGGYTF
- TRBD1 TRBJ2-7 TRBV11-2 TGTGCCAGCAGCTTCCCACAACGACAGGGGACCCCCTACGAGCAGTACTTC CASSFPQRQGTPYEQYF
- TRBD1 TRBJ2-7 TRBV27 TGTGCCAGCAGCCAATCGACAGGGTGGATCTACGAGCAGTACTTC CASSQSTGWIYEQYF
few TRBD1 TRBJ2-7 TRBV6-5 TGTGCCAGCAGTTACTCAAGGACAGGGGACTCCTACGAGCAGTACTTC CASSYSRTGDSYEQYF
once - TRBJ1-3 TRBV27 TGTGCCAGCAAGCTAGAGAGCTCTGGAAACACCATATATTTT CASKLESSGNTIYF